This TCR beta chain comes out of a study of cytomegalovirus exposure and HLA in healthy donors. Study-wide background: Earlier findings included more than 95 million unique TCR beta sequences obtained from 180 million or so T cells. Study conclusions and caveats: A later analysis linked a missense DCLRE1C variant to TCR beta V- and J-gene trimming.

CDR1 and CDR2 (germline): SGHRS, YFSETQ. CDR3 length: 15 amino acids. Losses at the gene ends were 0 bases for V and 4 bases for J; bases not matched to a gene: 4. PCR amplification relied on 60 Vbeta primers (plus 13 Jbeta primers). Method: immunoSEQ multiplex PCR; TCRdb's copy keeps in-frame clones and lacks some. The data contain 100,000 to 150,000 clones, around 80% of them singletons. Notes on this clone: Antigen specificity is unknown.

V gene TRBV5-1 combines with J gene TRBJ1-5; 7 nucleotides agree with TRBD1. Sequencing was performed on PBMCs. This sequence was found in a man between 25 and 39 years old in good health and CMV-seronegative. DNA for the CDR3: TGCGCCAGCAGCTTGGGGGACAGCAAAAATCAGCCCCAGCATTTT. Residues: CASSLGDSKNQPQHF.